Each of the 26 T cell receptor beta chains below was sequenced from the same sample in a study of blood T cells in healthy people across ages. Primed by a sample-barcoded 5' primer and a J-beta primer mix, a second PCR proceeded for roughly 6 to 12 cycles. TCRdb independently ran MiXCR on the 5' RACE reads; one entry per CDR3 protein. The sample has approximately 850,000 distinct CDR3 sequences; 40% to 50% are singletons. Source material: blood. Every receptor here comes from a man in his sixties in good health.

This clonotype came up once. The chain carries TRBV29-1 and TRBJ2-7; the match to TRBD1 covers 7 bases. Trimming at V came to 6 bases and at J to 6 bases, leaving 8 bases not matched to a gene. Germline V gives CDR1 SQVTM, CDR2 ANQGSEA. The CDR3 is made up of 12 amino acids. The DNA of the CDR3 is TGCAGCGTGGAGGACAGGAGACTCGAGCAGTACTTC. This encodes CSVEDRRLEQYF.

This clonotype occurred a few times. This sequence joins TRBV6-2 or TRBV6-3 and TRBJ2-7, with D tentatively TRBD2 (6 bases). With the DNA end fitting TRBJ2-5 better, the J assignment may be wrong. The CDR3 length is 13 residues. CDR1 and CDR2 from the germline V gene are MNHEY and SVGEGT. The CDR3 here is CASSRQAGETQYF. The CDR3 nucleotides read TGTGCCAGCAGTCGCCAGGCGGGGGAGACCCAGTACTTC.

This clonotype was detected ten times or more. The V gene is TRBV28, the J gene TRBJ1-1; tentatively, D is TRBD1 (5 bases). The CDR3 is 13 residues long. V was cut by 6 bases and J by 8 bases, with 16 bases left in between. Germline V gives CDR1 MDHEN, CDR2 SYDVKM. CDR3: CASSGTYLREAFF. CDR3 in DNA: TGTGCCAGCAGCGGGACCTATCTGAGAGAAGCTTTCTTT.

The chain combines TRBV4-3 with TRBJ1-5; D call uncertain. V was trimmed by 4 bases and J by 5 bases, leaving 15 bases between them. The CDR3 runs 15 residues. Germline loops: CDR1 LGHNA, CDR2 YSLEER. CDR3 amino acids: CASSRDFQRHQPQHF. CDR3 bases: TGCGCCAGCAGCCGGGATTTCCAACGGCATCAGCCCCAGCATTTT.

Here the CDR3 DNA reads TGTGCCAGCAGTCCCTCCGGGCGGATCTTAAACTACGAGCAGTACTTC. As protein: CASSPSGRILNYEQYF. V usage is TRBV6-2 or TRBV6-3 and J usage is TRBJ2-7; D not certain. Germline loops: CDR1 MNHEY, CDR2 SVGEGT. The CDR3 runs 16 residues. V lost 5 bases and J 3 bases, leaving 20 bases between the germline ends.

The chain is built from TRBV14 and TRBJ1-2; 10 bases are shared with TRBD1. Unmatched junction bases numbered 3, after V lost 1 base and J lost 7 bases. CDR1 is SGHDN, CDR2 FVKESK, per germline. The CDR3 extends over 14 amino acids. The CDR3 bases are TGTGCCAGCAGCCAAGGATGGACAGGGGGTGGCTACACCTTC. Its protein is CASSQGWTGGGYTF.

This clonotype has just a few counts. The chain joins TRBV4-1 to TRBJ2-5, with 9 positions matching TRBD1. The trim removed 3 bases at V and 1 base at J, leaving 3 bases unmatched. The length of the CDR3 is 15 residues. In germline, CDR1 is MGHRA, CDR2 YSYEKL. CDR3 loop: CASSHGDRAQETQYF. The CDR3 nucleotides read TGCGCCAGCAGCCATGGGGACAGGGCCCAAGAGACCCAGTACTTC.

J is TRBJ2-5 and V is TRBV12-3 or TRBV12-4; D could derive from TRBD1 or TRBD2 (6 bases each). CDR3 size: 14 residues. Trimming took off 3 bases at V and 5 bases at J, with 13 bases between the two ends. The CDR3 here is CASSLEGGMETQYF. Here the CDR3 DNA reads TGTGCCAGCAGTTTGGAGGGGGGTATGGAGACCCAGTACTTC.

J is TRBJ2-5 and V is TRBV6-6; 8 bases match TRBD1. The end of the DNA is better explained by TRBJ2-7, so the J call may be wrong. The CDR3 has 14 residues. Germline assignment: CDR1 MNHNY and CDR2 SVGAGI (reference sequence). The CDR3 nucleotides are TGTGCCAGCAGTTACGAGGACAGGGTAGGCGAGCAGTACTTC. Its translation: CASSYEDRVGEQYF.

CDR3 sequence reads: CASSLQVGSLGGYTF. In DNA form, the CDR3 reads TGTGCCAGCAGTTTGCAGGTCGGATCTCTTGGTGGCTACACCTTC. The chain is built from TRBV12-3 or TRBV12-4 and TRBJ1-2; D remains unclear. This CDR3 is 15 amino acids long. The V end was cut by 3 bases, the J end by 7 bases, with 18 bases between.

This clonotype was picked up a small number of times. This chain joins TRBV4-1 and TRBJ2-3; 9 nucleotides align to TRBD1. Looked up from germline, CDR1 is MGHRA and CDR2 is YSYEKL. Trimming removed 4 bases from V and 3 bases from J; junction bases left unmatched: 2. The CDR3 has 14 residues. The CDR3 DNA sequence: TGCGCCAGCAGCCGGGACAGGGAAACAGATACGCAGTATTTT. Amino acids: CASSRDRETDTQYF.

The chain is built from TRBV7-3 and TRBJ2-7; D is possibly TRBD1 (6 bases). The V gene's germline CDR1 is SGHTA and CDR2 FQGTGA. The CDR3 spans 14 residues. V was shortened by 2 bases and J by 6 bases, with 14 bases between the two germline ends. CDR3 region: CASSLGGESTEQYF. The CDR3 coding sequence is TGTGCCAGCAGCTTAGGGGGCGAGTCAACCGAGCAGTACTTC.

The V call is TRBV7-2, the J call TRBJ1-6; D is uncertain. CDR3 length: 17 residues. The V end lost 3 bases, the J end lost 6 bases, and 18 bases lay between the germline ends. Germline V gives CDR1 SGHTA, CDR2 FQGNSA. The DNA of the CDR3 is TGTGCCAGCAGCTTGCGCTCGGATTCAAATTCTAATTCACCCCTCCACTTT. The encoded protein is CASSLRSDSNSNSPLHF.

This clonotype appeared once. As the CDR3 is not closed by the conserved phenylalanine or tryptophan, this likely results from a read error. The chain is built from TRBV5-1 and TRBJ2-5; D gene uncertain. Germline lookup yields CDR1 SGHRS and CDR2 YFSETQ. CDR3 length: 15 residues. Deletions cut 2 bases from V and 4 bases from J, with 15 bases between. The CDR3 spells CASSLHTSRGETQYN. For the CDR3, the DNA is TGCGCCAGCAGCTTACATACTTCCCGTGGAGAGACCCAGTACAAC.

A single count supports this clonotype. The CDR3 here is CASSLGSAGEHYEQYF. The CDR3 DNA reads as TGCGCCAGCAGCTTGGGGTCGGCAGGGGAACACTACGAGCAGTACTTC. The genes are TRBV5-1 and TRBJ2-7; tentatively, D is TRBD1 (6 bases). The CDR3 is made up of 16 amino acids. CDR1 SGHRS and CDR2 YFSETQ come from the germline V gene. V was cut by 0 bases and J by 3 bases, with 16 bases left in between.

The V and J genes are TRBV20-1 and TRBJ1-1; D remains ambiguous. The germline V gene has CDR1 DFQATT and CDR2 SNEGSKA (reference sequence). The CDR3 is 16 residues long. V was cut by 2 bases and J by 1 base, with 17 bases left in between. The chain's CDR3 is CSARKRYLAGNTEAFF. The CDR3 DNA sequence: TGCAGTGCTAGAAAGAGATACCTGGCAGGGAACACTGAAGCTTTCTTT.

The chain joins TRBV7-2 to TRBJ2-3; 12 bases are shared with TRBD2. Germline CDR1 reads SGHTA; CDR2 reads FQGNSA. The CDR3 runs to 15 residues. The J segment lost 6 bases and the V segment lost 5 bases, leaving 6 bases of the junction unmatched. CDR3: CASSPSGGALDTQYF. The CDR3 DNA reads TGTGCCAGCAGCCCTAGCGGGGGGGCCTTGGATACGCAGTATTTT.

This clonotype showed up just a few times. The chain recombines TRBV7-2 with TRBJ2-7, with D unresolved. V lost 2 bases and J 2 bases, leaving 13 bases between the germline ends. The CDR3 runs to 15 residues. The germline CDR1 and CDR2 sequences are SGHTA and FQGNSA. The CDR3: CASSLSYTDTYEQYF. In nucleotides, the CDR3 is TGTGCCAGCAGCTTAAGCTATACAGACACCTACGAGCAGTACTTC.

For this clonotype: A single base separates this from a much larger clone, so it may be a read error. The chain combines TRBV7-9 with TRBJ2-1; perhaps TRBD2 as D (7 bases). The DNA end is a closer match to TRBJ2-7, so the J assignment may be wrong. Germline-derived CDR1 and CDR2 are SEHNR and FQNEAQ (reference sequence). The CDR3 runs 15 residues. CDR3 residues: CASSRAGANYNEQYF. The CDR3 DNA reads as TGTGCCAGCAGCCGCGCGGGGGCCAACTACAATGAGCAGTACTTC.

This chain joins TRBV11-3 and TRBJ2-5; 8 bases align to TRBD1. Germline CDR1 reads SGHNT; CDR2 reads YENEEA. The CDR3 length is 14 residues. V was pared by 3 bases and J by 11 bases, with 11 bases of the junction left unmatched. CDR3 amino acids: CASSFHRGVLEQYF. The CDR3 DNA reads TGTGCCAGCAGCTTCCACAGGGGGGTGTTGGAGCAGTACTTC.

The genes are TRBV12-3 or TRBV12-4 and TRBJ2-5; D might be TRBD1 (7 bases). With the DNA end fitting TRBJ2-7 better, the J assignment may be wrong. This CDR3 has 13 amino acids. CDR3 coding DNA: TGTGCCAGCAGTAGAGGGGGGACAGACGAGCAGTACTTC. Residues: CASSRGGTDEQYF.

This chain joins TRBV28 and TRBJ1-5; D not certain. Germline V gene lookup returns CDR1 MDHEN and CDR2 SYDVKM. CDR3 size: 16 residues. With 5 bases removed from V and 0 bases from J, the gap between germline ends came to 14 bases. The CDR3: CASSSIATSSNQPQHF. CDR3 nucleotide sequence: TGTGCCAGCAGTAGTATTGCAACCTCTAGCAATCAGCCCCAGCATTTT.

The rearrangement joins TRBV10-3 to TRBJ1-2, with D perhaps TRBD1 (6 bases). The CDR3 consists of 13 residues. V was shortened by 10 bases and J by 6 bases, with 18 bases between the two germline ends. Germline CDR1 reads ENHRY; CDR2 reads SYGVKD. This CDR3 is CASRDSGVDGYTF. CDR3 bases: TGTGCCAGCAGAGACTCAGGGGTCGATGGCTACACCTTC.

The V and J genes are TRBV6-6 and TRBJ2-5; TRBD2 matches at 10 bases. The V gene end was trimmed by 5 bases and the J gene end by 5 bases; junction bases not matched to a gene: 8. The CDR3 loop spans 15 amino acids. Germline V CDR1 and CDR2: MNHNY, SVGAGI (reference sequence). For the CDR3, the DNA is TGTGCCAGCAGTAACCAAGCGGGGGGGCGGGAGACCCAGTACTTC. Its protein is CASSNQAGGRETQYF.

This clonotype has more than one count but fewer than ten. The chain employs TRBV7-2 and TRBJ1-2, with no clear D. This CDR3 is 12 amino acids long. CDR1 and CDR2 from the germline V gene are SGHTA and FQGNSA. V was cut by 2 bases and J by 8 bases, with 9 bases left in between. The CDR3 DNA is TGTGCCAGCAGCTTATGGGTCACGGGCTACACCTTC. It yields the protein CASSLWVTGYTF.

J is TRBJ2-3 and V is TRBV14; 9 bases align to TRBD1. J was trimmed by 14 bases and V by 5 bases; bases with no gene match: 5. Germline loops: CDR1 SGHDN, CDR2 FVKESK. This CDR3 contains 11 residues. CDR3 amino acids: CASSGTGSVYF. The CDR3 DNA reads TGTGCCAGCAGCGGGACAGGGAGTGTGTATTTT.